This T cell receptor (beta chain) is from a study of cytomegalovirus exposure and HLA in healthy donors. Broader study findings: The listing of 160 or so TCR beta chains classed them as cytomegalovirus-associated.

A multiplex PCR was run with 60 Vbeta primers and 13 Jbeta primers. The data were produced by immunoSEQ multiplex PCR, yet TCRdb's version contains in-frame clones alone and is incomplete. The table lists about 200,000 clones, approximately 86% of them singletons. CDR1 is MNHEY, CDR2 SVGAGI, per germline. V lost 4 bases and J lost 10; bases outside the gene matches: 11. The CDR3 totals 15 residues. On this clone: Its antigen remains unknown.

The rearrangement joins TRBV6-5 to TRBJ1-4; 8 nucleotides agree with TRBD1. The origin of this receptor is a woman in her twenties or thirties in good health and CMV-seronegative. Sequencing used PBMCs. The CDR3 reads CASSSGTGRDGKLFF. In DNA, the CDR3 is TGTGCCAGCAGTTCAGGGACAGGTCGGGATGGAAAACTGTTTTTT.